What follows are 24 T cell receptor beta chains derived from one specimen sequenced in a study of blood T cell repertoires in COVID-19. TCRdb's copy holds only in-frame clones and misses some; the assay was immunoSEQ multiplex PCR. The sample has under 500,000 clones, 80% to 90% seen once. The sequencing input was PBMCs or T cells enriched from blood (not recorded which). Receptor source: a man younger than 40 who had recovered from COVID-19.

The chain joins TRBV28 to TRBJ2-1, with 8 bases matching TRBD2. Per the germline V gene, CDR1 is MDHEN and CDR2 is SYDVKM. Germline trimming cut 1 base from V and 1 base from J; bases unmatched to any gene: 6. The CDR3 consists of 17 residues. Here the CDR3 reads CASSLLTSVKSYNEQFF. The CDR3 region has the DNA TGTGCCAGCAGTTTATTGACTAGCGTCAAATCCTACAATGAGCAGTTCTTC. The whole variable domain, remainder taken from reference TRBV28 and TRBJ2-1, is DVKVTQSSRYLVKRTGEKVFLECVQDMDHENMFWYRQDPGLGLRLIYFSYDVKMKEKGDIPEGYSVSREKKERFSLILESASTNQTSMYLCASSLLTSVKSYNEQFFGPGTRLTVL.

The gene calls are TRBV28 and TRBJ1-6, with D uncertain. Trimming left V 3 bases short and J 0 bases short, with 9 bases between. Germline loops: CDR1 MDHEN, CDR2 SYDVKM. This CDR3 is 16 amino acids long. The CDR3 coding sequence is TGTGCCAGCAGTTTGGAGGTTAGCTCCTATAATTCACCCCTCCACTTT. Amino acids: CASSLEVSSYNSPLHF.

This clone is a singleton in its sample. The genes are TRBV29-1 and TRBJ1-3; 8 bases are shared with TRBD1. Germline V gives CDR1 SQVTM, CDR2 ANQGSEA. This CDR3 region has 12 residues. The junction had 2 bases not matched to a gene; V was cut back by 6 bases and J by 4 bases. Written as DNA, the CDR3 is TGCAGCGTACGGGACAGGGGAAACACCATATATTTT. Its protein is CSVRDRGNTIYF.

The V call is TRBV4-1, the J call TRBJ1-2; D gene unclear. The V end was cut by 1 base, the J end by 3 bases, with 12 bases between. The CDR3 is 15 amino acids. The V gene's germline CDR1 is MGHRA and CDR2 YSYEKL. Here the CDR3 reads CASSQVPVVYYGYTF. CDR3 nucleotides: TGCGCCAGCAGCCAAGTCCCGGTAGTTTACTATGGCTACACCTTC.

The gene calls are TRBV18 and TRBJ2-2, with D unclear. Trimming pared 6 bases from V and 5 bases from J, leaving 7 bases between. Per germline, CDR1 KGHSH and CDR2 LQKENI. The CDR3 covers 12 residues. The CDR3 sequence: CASSVSTGELFF. CDR3 bases: TGTGCCAGCTCCGTCAGTACCGGGGAGCTGTTTTTT.

V gene TRBV19 combines with J gene TRBJ2-6; D not resolved. The CDR3 contains 15 residues. V lost 7 bases and J 1 base, leaving 11 bases between the germline ends. Per germline, CDR1 LNHDA and CDR2 SQIVND (reference sequence). In nucleotides, the CDR3 is TGTGCCAGTACCCCCGTTAGTTCTGGGGCCAACGTCCTGACTTTC. This translates into CASTPVSSGANVLTF.

The gene calls are TRBV11-2 and TRBJ1-6; unclear D gene. The germline V gene encodes CDR1 SGHAT and CDR2 FQNNGV. This CDR3 comprises 15 residues. V lost 2 bases and J lost 6, with 11 bases in between. CDR3: CASSLPWLLNSPLHF. The CDR3 DNA reads TGTGCCAGCAGCTTACCCTGGCTCCTTAATTCACCCCTCCACTTT. The whole variable domain, remainder taken from reference TRBV11-2 and TRBJ1-6, is EAGVAQSPRYKIIEKRQSVAFWCNPISGHATLYWYQQILGQGPKLLIQFQNNGVVDDSQLPKDRFSAERLKGVDSTLKIQPAKLEDSAVYLCASSLPWLLNSPLHFGNGTRLTVT.

The rearrangement joins TRBV5-1 to TRBJ2-5; D remains ambiguous. The CDR3 is 14 residues long. The germline CDR1 and CDR2 sequences are SGHRS and YFSETQ. V was shortened by 0 bases and J by 4 bases, with 10 bases between the two germline ends. The CDR3 spells CASSLATLGETQYF. The CDR3 nucleotides read TGCGCCAGCAGCTTGGCTACCCTCGGAGAGACCCAGTACTTC.

The CDR3 DNA sequence: TGCGCCAGCAGCCCAGGGACAGCTACTTATCAGCCCCAGCATTTT. This codes for CASSPGTATYQPQHF. The chain joins TRBV4-1 to TRBJ1-5; 7 bases agree with TRBD1. The CDR3 runs to 15 residues. Trimming took 4 bases from V and 5 from J; bases not matched to a gene: 8. Germline-derived CDR1 and CDR2 are MGHRA and YSYEKL.

The chain is built from TRBV10-3 and TRBJ2-1, with D possibly being TRBD2 (6 bases). In germline, CDR1 is ENHRY, CDR2 SYGVKD. V was cut by 8 bases and J by 10 bases, with 18 bases left in between. The CDR3 loop spans 13 amino acids. CDR3 in DNA: TGTGCCATCGAAGGGGACTTGACTAGGGAGCAGTTCTTC. Translated: CAIEGDLTREQFF.

The J gene is TRBJ2-7, the V gene TRBV11-2; TRBD1 agrees at 7 bases. Germline-derived CDR1 and CDR2 are SGHAT and FQNNGV. The CDR3 extends over 14 amino acids. Trimming took 4 bases from V and 1 from J; bases not matched to a gene: 4. The CDR3 region is CASSSDRFSYEQYF. Here the CDR3 DNA reads TGTGCCAGCAGCTCGGACAGGTTTTCCTACGAGCAGTACTTC. Using reference TRBV11-2 and TRBJ2-7 for the parts outside the CDR3, the full variable domain is EAGVAQSPRYKIIEKRQSVAFWCNPISGHATLYWYQQILGQGPKLLIQFQNNGVVDDSQLPKDRFSAERLKGVDSTLKIQPAKLEDSAVYLCASSSDRFSYEQYFGPGTRLTVT.

The gene calls are TRBV5-1 and TRBJ2-7, with 10 positions matching TRBD2. V was pared by 0 bases and J by 4 bases, with 10 bases of the junction left unmatched. Looked up from germline, CDR1 is SGHRS and CDR2 is YFSETQ. The length of the CDR3 is 17 residues. CDR3 residues: CASSLGAFGLAEYEQYF. CDR3 DNA: TGCGCCAGCAGCTTGGGAGCTTTTGGACTAGCGGAGTACGAGCAGTACTTC.

This chain uses TRBV5-1 with TRBJ2-3; D unclear. Trimming cost V 2 bases and J 6 bases, with 13 bases left between them. CDR3 length: 14 amino acids. The V gene's germline CDR1 is SGHRS and CDR2 YFSETQ. This CDR3 is CASSFTARPDTQYF. The CDR3 coding sequence is TGCGCCAGCAGCTTTACAGCCCGACCTGATACGCAGTATTTT.

This rearrangement joins TRBV25-1 to TRBJ2-2; possibly TRBD1 for D (6 bases). From germline, CDR1 is MGHDK and CDR2 SYGVNS. This CDR3 comprises 17 residues. V lost 1 base and J lost 1, with 13 bases in between. CDR3 coding DNA: TGTGCCAGCAGTGAATGGACGACAGGCGGGAACACCGGGGAGCTGTTTTTT. Encoded protein: CASSEWTTGGNTGELFF.

The V and J genes are TRBV3-1 (or the pseudogene TRBV3-2) and TRBJ1-6; possible D gene TRBD1, 6 bases. The length of the CDR3 is 13 residues. Deletions cut 2 bases from V and 7 bases from J, with 6 bases between. CDR1 LGHDT and CDR2 YNNKEL come from the germline V gene (reference sequence). The DNA of the CDR3 is TGTGCCAGCAGCCAAACAGGGAATTCACCCCTCCACTTT. Protein sequence: CASSQTGNSPLHF.

V gene TRBV19 combines with J gene TRBJ2-1; D not certain. Trimming took 5 bases from V and 4 from J, leaving 24 bases between them. The CDR3 has 18 amino acids. Looked up from germline, CDR1 is LNHDA and CDR2 is SQIVND (reference sequence). The CDR3 DNA is TGTGCCAGTAGTCCCCCGCCGGTGGTTTCCCCCCGGTACAATGAGCAGTTCTTC. Amino acid sequence: CASSPPPVVSPRYNEQFF.

The chain carries TRBV12-5 and TRBJ2-1; 13 bases map to TRBD2. CDR3 length: 15 amino acids. CDR1 is LGHNT, CDR2 FRNRAP, per germline. The V gene end was trimmed by 5 bases and the J gene end by 5 bases; junction bases not matched to a gene: 3. As DNA, the CDR3 is TGTGCTAGTGGTGCAGGGACTAGCGGGGACAATGAGCAGTTCTTC. Translated, it gives CASGAGTSGDNEQFF.

This sequence joins TRBV7-9 and TRBJ2-7; tentatively, D is TRBD2 (5 bases). Germline assignment: CDR1 SEHNR and CDR2 FQNEAQ (reference sequence). Deletions cut 1 base from V and 0 bases from J, with 10 bases between. This CDR3 has 15 amino acids. The CDR3 nucleotides read TGTGCCAGCAGCTTAGTTGACGGGAACTCCTACGAGCAGTACTTC. It is translated as CASSLVDGNSYEQYF.

The rearrangement links TRBV10-2 to TRBJ1-1, with 7 bases aligning to TRBD1. The V and J ends lost 2 bases and 1 base, in that order; junction bases with no gene match: 7. The CDR3 has 16 amino acids. Germline-derived CDR1 and CDR2 are WSHSY and SAAADI. CDR3 in amino acids: CASSEPNRQGNTEAFF. The CDR3 DNA follows: TGCGCCAGCAGTGAGCCGAACCGACAGGGGAACACTGAAGCTTTCTTT.

The chain carries TRBV18 and TRBJ2-5; D is possibly TRBD2 (5 bases). The germline V and J ends were trimmed by 2 bases and 4 bases, with 14 bases remaining between them. Looked up from germline, CDR1 is KGHSH and CDR2 is LQKENI. This CDR3 has 15 residues. CDR3 sequence: CASSPFRGIRETQYF. The CDR3 region has the DNA TGTGCCAGCTCACCATTTCGGGGAATCAGAGAGACCCAGTACTTC.

The genes are TRBV3-1 (or the pseudogene TRBV3-2) and TRBJ2-1; unclear D gene. In germline, CDR1 is LGHDT, CDR2 YNNKEL (reference sequence). The CDR3 consists of 12 residues. V was clipped by 0 bases and J by 10 bases, with 7 bases between them. CDR3 in amino acids: CASSQDVQEQFF. CDR3 in DNA: TGTGCCAGCAGCCAAGATGTCCAAGAGCAGTTCTTC.

The chain is built from TRBV7-2 and TRBJ1-5, with TRBD1 matching over 9 bases. The CDR3 loop spans 17 amino acids. The junction had 12 bases not matched to a gene; V was cut back by 5 bases and J by 4 bases. Germline V lookup: CDR1 SGHTA, CDR2 FQGNSA. The CDR3: CASSPRVTGGFNQPQHF. CDR3 DNA: TGTGCCAGCAGCCCCAGGGTGACAGGGGGTTTTAATCAGCCCCAGCATTTT.

This chain connects TRBV9 to TRBJ1-5; the match to TRBD1 covers 8 bases. CDR1 and CDR2 (germline): SGDLS, YYNGEE. The ends lost 4 bases at V and 2 bases at J; junction bases unmatched: 11. The CDR3 spans 17 residues. The CDR3 sequence: CASSTQGVRGGNQPQHF. The DNA of the CDR3 is TGTGCCAGCAGCACACAGGGGGTGAGAGGGGGCAATCAGCCCCAGCATTTT. The entire variable domain, with the rest obtained from reference TRBV9 and TRBJ1-5, is as follows: DSGVTQTPKHLITATGQRVTLRCSPRSGDLSVYWYQQSLDQGLQFLIQYYNGEERAKGNILERFSAQQFPDLHSELNLSSLELGDSALYFCASSTQGVRGGNQPQHFGDGTRLSIL.

V gene TRBV6-2 or TRBV6-3 combines with J gene TRBJ2-7; D perhaps matches TRBD2 (6 bases). The CDR3 runs to 13 residues. The V gene's germline CDR1 is MNHEY and CDR2 SVGEGT. V was clipped by 2 bases and J by 2 bases, with 7 bases between them. The CDR3 sequence is CASSYGGTYEQYF. The DNA for the CDR3 is TGTGCCAGCAGTTACGGCGGGACCTACGAGCAGTACTTC.